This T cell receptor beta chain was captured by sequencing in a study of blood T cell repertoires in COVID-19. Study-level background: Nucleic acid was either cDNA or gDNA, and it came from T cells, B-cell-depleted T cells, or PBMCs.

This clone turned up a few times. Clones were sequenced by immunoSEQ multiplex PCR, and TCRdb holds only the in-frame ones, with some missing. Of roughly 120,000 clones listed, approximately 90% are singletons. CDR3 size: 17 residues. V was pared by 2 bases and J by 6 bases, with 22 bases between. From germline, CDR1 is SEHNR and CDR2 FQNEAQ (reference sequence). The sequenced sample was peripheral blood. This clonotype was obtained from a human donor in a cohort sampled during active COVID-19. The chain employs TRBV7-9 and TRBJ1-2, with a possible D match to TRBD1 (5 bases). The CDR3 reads CASSLYPLRPTVDGYTF. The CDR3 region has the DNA TGTGCCAGCAGCTTATACCCCCTTCGACCGACAGTGGATGGCTACACCTTC.